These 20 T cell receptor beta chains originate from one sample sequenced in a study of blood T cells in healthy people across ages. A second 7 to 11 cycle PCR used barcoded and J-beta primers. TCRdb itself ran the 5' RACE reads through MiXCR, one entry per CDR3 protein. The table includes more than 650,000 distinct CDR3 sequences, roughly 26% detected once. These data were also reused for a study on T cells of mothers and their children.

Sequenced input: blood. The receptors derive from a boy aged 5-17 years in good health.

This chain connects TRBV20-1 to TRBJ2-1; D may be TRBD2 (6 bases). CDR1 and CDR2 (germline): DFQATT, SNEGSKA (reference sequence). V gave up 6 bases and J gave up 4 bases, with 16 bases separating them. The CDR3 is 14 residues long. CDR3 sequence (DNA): TGCAGTGCCCGGGACTTCTTCGGTTACAATGAGCAGTTCTTC. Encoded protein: CSARDFFGYNEQFF.

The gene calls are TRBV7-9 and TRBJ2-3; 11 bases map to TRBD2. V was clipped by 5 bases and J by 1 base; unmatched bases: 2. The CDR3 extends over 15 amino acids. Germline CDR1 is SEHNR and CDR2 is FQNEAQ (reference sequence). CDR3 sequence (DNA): TGTGCCAGCAGCCGACTAGCGGGGCGCACAGATACGCAGTATTTT. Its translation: CASSRLAGRTDTQYF.

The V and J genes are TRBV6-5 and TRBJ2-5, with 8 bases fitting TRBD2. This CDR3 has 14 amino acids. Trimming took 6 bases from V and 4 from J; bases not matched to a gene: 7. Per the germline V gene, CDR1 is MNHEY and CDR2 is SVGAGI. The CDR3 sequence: CASSRSGGRETQYF. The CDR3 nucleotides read TGTGCCAGCAGCCGCTCGGGGGGGAGAGAGACCCAGTACTTC.

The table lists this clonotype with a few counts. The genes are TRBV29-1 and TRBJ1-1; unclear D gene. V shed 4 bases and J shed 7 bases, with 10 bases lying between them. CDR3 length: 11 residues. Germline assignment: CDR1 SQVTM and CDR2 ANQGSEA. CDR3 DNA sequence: TGCAGCGTTGTTCCTGGCCGTGAAGCTTTCTTT. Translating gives CSVVPGREAFF.

The CDR3 DNA sequence: TGTGCCAGCAGCATCTACAGGGGGCGCACCTATGGCTACACCTTC. Its protein product is CASSIYRGRTYGYTF. The rearrangement links TRBV21-1 to TRBJ1-2; TRBD1 is the table's D call and was not checked against the DNA. TRBV21-1 corresponds to a pseudogene. The CDR3 runs to 15 residues.

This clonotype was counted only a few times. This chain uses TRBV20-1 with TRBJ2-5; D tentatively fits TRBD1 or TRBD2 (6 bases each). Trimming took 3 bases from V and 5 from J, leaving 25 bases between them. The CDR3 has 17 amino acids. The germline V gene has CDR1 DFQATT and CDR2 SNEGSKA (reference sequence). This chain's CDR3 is CSASSTGWGVEWETQYF. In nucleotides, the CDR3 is TGCAGTGCTAGTAGCACAGGGTGGGGGGTTGAGTGGGAGACCCAGTACTTC.

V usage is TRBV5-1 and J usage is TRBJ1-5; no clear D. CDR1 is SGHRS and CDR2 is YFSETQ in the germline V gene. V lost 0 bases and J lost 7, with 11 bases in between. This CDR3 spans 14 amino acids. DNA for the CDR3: TGCGCCAGCAGCTTGGGGCCTAACGGGCAGCCCCAGCATTTT. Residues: CASSLGPNGQPQHF. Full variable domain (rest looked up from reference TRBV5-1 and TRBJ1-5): KAGVTQTPRYLIKTRGQQVTLSCSPISGHRSVSWYQQTPGQGLQFLFEYFSETQRNKGNFPGRFSGRQFSNSRSEMNVSTLELGDSALYLCASSLGPNGQPQHFGDGTRLSIL.

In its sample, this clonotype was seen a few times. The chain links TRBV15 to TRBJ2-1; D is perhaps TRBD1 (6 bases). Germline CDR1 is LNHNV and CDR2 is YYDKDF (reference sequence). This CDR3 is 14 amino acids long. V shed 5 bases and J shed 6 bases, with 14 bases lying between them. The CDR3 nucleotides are TGTGCCACCAGCGGGGGCCCCGACCCCAATGAGCAGTTCTTC. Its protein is CATSGGPDPNEQFF.

The CDR3 spells CASSLGYDTVKNIQYF. CDR3 DNA sequence: TGTGCCAGCAGTTTAGGCTATGACACGGTCAAAAACATTCAGTACTTC. The rearrangement links TRBV27 to TRBJ2-4; D is uncertain. Germline V lookup: CDR1 MNHEY, CDR2 SMNVEV (reference sequence). Between the trimmed V and J ends, which lost 2 bases and 3 bases, there was a span of 14 bases. The CDR3 is made up of 16 amino acids.

The CDR3 sequence: CASSLGGGVVDTQYF. Here the CDR3 DNA reads TGTGCCAGCAGTTTAGGCGGGGGGGTCGTGGATACGCAGTATTTT. The V gene is TRBV12-3 or TRBV12-4, the J gene TRBJ2-3, with TRBD2 identical over 9 bases. This CDR3 has 15 amino acids. The V and J ends lost 1 base and 6 bases, in that order; junction bases with no gene match: 5.

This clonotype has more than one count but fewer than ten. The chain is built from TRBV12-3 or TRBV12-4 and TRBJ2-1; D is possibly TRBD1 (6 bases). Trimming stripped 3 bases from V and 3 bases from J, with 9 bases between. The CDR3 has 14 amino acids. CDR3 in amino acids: CASSFADSYNEQFF. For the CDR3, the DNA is TGTGCCAGCAGTTTTGCGGACAGCTACAATGAGCAGTTCTTC.

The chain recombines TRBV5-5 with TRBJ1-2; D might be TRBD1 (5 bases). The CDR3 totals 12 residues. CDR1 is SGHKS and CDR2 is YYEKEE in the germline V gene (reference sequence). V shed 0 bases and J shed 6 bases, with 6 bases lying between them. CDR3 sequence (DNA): TGTGCCAGCAGCTTGGTCAGGGATGGCTACACCTTC. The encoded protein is CASSLVRDGYTF.

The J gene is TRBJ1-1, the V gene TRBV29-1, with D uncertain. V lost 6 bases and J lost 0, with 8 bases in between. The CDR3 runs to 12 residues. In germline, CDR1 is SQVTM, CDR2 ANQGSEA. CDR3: CSVTVMNTEAFF. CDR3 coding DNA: TGCAGCGTGACGGTGATGAACACTGAAGCTTTCTTT. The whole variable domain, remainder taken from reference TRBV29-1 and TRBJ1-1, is SAVISQKPSRDICQRGTSLTIQCQVDSQVTMMFWYRQQPGQSLTLIATANQGSEATYESGFVIDKFPISRPNLTFSTLTVSNMSPEDSSIYLCSVTVMNTEAFFGQGTRLTVV.

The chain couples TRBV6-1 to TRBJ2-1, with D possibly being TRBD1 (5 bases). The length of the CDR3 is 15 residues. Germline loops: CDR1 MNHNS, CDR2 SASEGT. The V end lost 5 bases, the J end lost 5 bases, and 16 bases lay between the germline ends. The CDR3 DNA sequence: TGTGCCAGCAGTTCCGACAGAGTCCAGAACAATGAGCAGTTCTTC. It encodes CASSSDRVQNNEQFF.

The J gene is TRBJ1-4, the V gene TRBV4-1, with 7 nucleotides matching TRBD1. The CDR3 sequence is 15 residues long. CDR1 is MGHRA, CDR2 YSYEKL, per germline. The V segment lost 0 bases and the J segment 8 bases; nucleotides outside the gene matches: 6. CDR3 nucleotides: TGCGCCAGCAGCCAAGAAAGACAGGGAGAGGAAAAACTGTTTTTT. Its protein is CASSQERQGEEKLFF.

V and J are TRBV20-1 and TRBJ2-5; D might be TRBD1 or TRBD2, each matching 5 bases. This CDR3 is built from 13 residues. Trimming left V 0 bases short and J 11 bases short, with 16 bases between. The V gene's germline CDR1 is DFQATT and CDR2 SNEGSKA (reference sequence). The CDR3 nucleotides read TGCAGTGCTAGAGATCTGGGATTGGGGGAGCAGTACTTC. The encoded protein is CSARDLGLGEQYF.

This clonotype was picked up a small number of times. For the CDR3, the DNA is TGTGCCAGCGACCCCGACCAAGAGACCCAGTACTTC. It encodes CASDPDQETQYF. This chain joins TRBV2 and TRBJ2-5; D unclear. Germline lookup yields CDR1 SNHLY and CDR2 FYNNEI. V dropped 8 bases and J dropped 0 bases, with 7 bases sitting between them. The CDR3 has 12 amino acids.

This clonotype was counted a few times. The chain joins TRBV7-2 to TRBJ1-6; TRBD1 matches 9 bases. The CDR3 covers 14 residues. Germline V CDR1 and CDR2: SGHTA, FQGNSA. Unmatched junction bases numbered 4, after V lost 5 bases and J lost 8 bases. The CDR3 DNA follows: TGTGCCAGCAGCCCGGGACAGGGTTATTCACCCCTCCACTTT. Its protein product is CASSPGQGYSPLHF.

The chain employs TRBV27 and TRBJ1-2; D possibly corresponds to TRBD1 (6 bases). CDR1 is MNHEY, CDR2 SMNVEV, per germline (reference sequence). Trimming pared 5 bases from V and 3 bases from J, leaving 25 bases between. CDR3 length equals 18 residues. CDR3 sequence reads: CASSATGPGRGTHYGYTF. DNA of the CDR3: TGTGCCAGCAGTGCCACAGGACCGGGGAGGGGGACTCACTATGGCTACACCTTC.

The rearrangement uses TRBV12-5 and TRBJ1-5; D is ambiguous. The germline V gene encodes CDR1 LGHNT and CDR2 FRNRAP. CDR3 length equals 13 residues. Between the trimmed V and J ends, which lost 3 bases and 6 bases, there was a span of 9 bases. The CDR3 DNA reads TGTGCTAGTGGTTTAGTTTTGGCTCAGCCCCAGCATTTT. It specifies CASGLVLAQPQHF. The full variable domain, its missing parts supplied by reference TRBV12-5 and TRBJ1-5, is DARVTQTPRHKVTEMGQEVTMRCQPILGHNTVFWYRQTMMQGLELLAYFRNRAPLDDSGMPKDRFSAEMPDATLATLKIQPSEPRDSAVYFCASGLVLAQPQHFGDGTRLSIL.